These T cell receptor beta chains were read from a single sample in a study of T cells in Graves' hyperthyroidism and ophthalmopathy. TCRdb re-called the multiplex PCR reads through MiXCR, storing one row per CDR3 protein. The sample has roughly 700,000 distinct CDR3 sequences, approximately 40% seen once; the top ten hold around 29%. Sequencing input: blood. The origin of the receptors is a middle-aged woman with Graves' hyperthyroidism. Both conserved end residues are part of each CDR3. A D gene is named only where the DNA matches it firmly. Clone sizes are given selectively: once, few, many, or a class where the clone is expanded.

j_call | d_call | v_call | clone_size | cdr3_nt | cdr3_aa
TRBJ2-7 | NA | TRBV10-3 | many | TGTGCCATCAGTGAGTCCAAAGGGGTCTTCTACGAGCAGTACTTC | CAISESKGVFYEQYF
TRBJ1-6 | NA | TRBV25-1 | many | TGTGCCAGCAGTGAATCGGGAGGTAGTTCACCCCTCCACTTT | CASSESGGSSPLHF
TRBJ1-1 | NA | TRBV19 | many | TGTGCCAGTAGTATGGGGGGCCCGAACACTGAAGCTTTCTTT | CASSMGGPNTEAFF
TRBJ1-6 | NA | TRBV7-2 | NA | TGTGCCAGCAGCGGGGGTCTCCATAATTCACCCCTCCACTTT | CASSGGLHNSPLHF
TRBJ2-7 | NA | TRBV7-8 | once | TGTGCCAGCAGCCAAGAGTGGGGCAGCTCCTACGGGCAGTACTTC | CASSQEWGSSYGQYF
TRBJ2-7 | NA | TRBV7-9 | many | TGTGCCAGCAGCCGCGGACTGGATCCCTCCTACGAGCAGTACTTC | CASSRGLDPSYEQYF
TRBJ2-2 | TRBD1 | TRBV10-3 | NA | TGTGCCATCAGTGCTGGGGACAGGGACGGGGAGCTGTTTTTT | CAISAGDRDGELFF
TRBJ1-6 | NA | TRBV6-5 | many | TGTGCCAGCAGTACGTCCCTCGGTCCCGTTTCACCCCTCCACTTT | CASSTSLGPVSPLHF
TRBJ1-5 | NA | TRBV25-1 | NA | TGTGCCAGCAGTTTATTGCCTCTTAGGTCGAGGGGGAATCAGCCCCAGCATTTT | CASSLLPLRSRGNQPQHF
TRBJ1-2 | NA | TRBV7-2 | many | TGTGCCAGCAGCCGGCGGGTATACACCTATGGCTACACCTTC | CASSRRVYTYGYTF
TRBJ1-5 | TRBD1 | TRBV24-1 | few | TGTGCCCAGGACAGGGACCATCAGCCCCAGCATTTT | CAQDRDHQPQHF
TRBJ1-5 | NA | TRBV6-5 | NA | TGTGCCAGCAACTGGTTGGGGCAGCCCCAGCATTTT | CASNWLGQPQHF
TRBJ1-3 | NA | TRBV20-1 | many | TGCAGTGCTTTCCGCGGAAACACCATATATTTT | CSAFRGNTIYF
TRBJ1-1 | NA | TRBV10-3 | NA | TGTGCCATCAGTGAGTCGGGGCAGGGGAAACCGAGAAACACTGAAGCTTTCTTT | CAISESGQGKPRNTEAFF
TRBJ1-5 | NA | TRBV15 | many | TGTGCCACCAGCAGAGATATGGCAGGGGAGCAGCCCCAGCATTTT | CATSRDMAGEQPQHF
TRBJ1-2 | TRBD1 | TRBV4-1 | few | TGCGCCAGCAGCCAAGGGAGGGGACAGGGGCGGAACTATGGCTACACCTTC | CASSQGRGQGRNYGYTF
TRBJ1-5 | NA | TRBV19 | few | TGTGCCAGTAGTACGTCTGGACAGAGCAATCAGCCCCAGCATTTT | CASSTSGQSNQPQHF
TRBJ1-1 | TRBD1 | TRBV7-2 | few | TGTGCCAGCAGCTTCGGACAGGGGGCGCTTCGGGACACTGAAGCTTTCTTT | CASSFGQGALRDTEAFF
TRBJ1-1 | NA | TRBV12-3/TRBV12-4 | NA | TGTGCCAGCAGTACGACAGCTGAAGCTTCCTTT | CASSTTAEASF
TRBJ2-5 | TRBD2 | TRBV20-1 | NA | TGCAGTGCTATGGGGCTAGCGGGTATTAGCGAGACCCAGTACTTC | CSAMGLAGISETQYF
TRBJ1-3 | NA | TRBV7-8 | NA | TGTGCCAGCAGCTTAGTAGGACTAGACCTAGGGAACACCATATATTTT | CASSLVGLDLGNTIYF
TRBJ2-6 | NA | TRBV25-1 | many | TGTGCCAGCGCCTCGGACGGTGGGGCCAACGTCCTGACTTTC | CASASDGGANVLTF
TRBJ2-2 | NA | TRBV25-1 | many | TGTGCCAGCAGTGATCCAGGGAGGGGGCTTGGCGGGGAGCTGTTTTTT | CASSDPGRGLGGELFF
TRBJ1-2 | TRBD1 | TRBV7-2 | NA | TGTGCCAGCAGCTCACGTTCGGGACAGGAAGACTACGGTGGCTACACCTTC | CASSSRSGQEDYGGYTF
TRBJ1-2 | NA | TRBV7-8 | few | TGTGCCAGCAGCCCACAGACGGACAACGTCTATGGCTACACCTTC | CASSPQTDNVYGYTF
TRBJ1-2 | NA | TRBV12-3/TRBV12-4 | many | TGTGCCAGCAGTCCAGTGGGCGGGACGGACTACACCTTC | CASSPVGGTDYTF
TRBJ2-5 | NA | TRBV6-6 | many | TGTGCCAGCAGTGCCCTCGACAGCCAAGAGACCCAGTACTTC | CASSALDSQETQYF
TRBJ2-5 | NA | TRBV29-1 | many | TGCAGCGTGGGGCCTGTTTTTAGGATGGGAGAGACCCAGTACTTC | CSVGPVFRMGETQYF
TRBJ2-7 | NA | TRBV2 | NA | TGTGCCAGCAGGTTATTGGCTAGCTCTAACGAGCAGTACTTC | CASRLLASSNEQYF
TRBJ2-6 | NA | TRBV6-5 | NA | TGTGCCATCAGTTACTGGGGGGACTCTGGGGCCAACGTCCTGACTTTC | CAISYWGDSGANVLTF
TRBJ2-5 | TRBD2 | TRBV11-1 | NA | TGCGCCAGCAGCCCCGCGGGGGGCTTCGGGACCCAGTACTTC | CASSPAGGFGTQYF
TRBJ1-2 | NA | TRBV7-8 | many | TGTGCCAGCAGCTTAGGCGAGACAGCCTATGGCTACACCTTC | CASSLGETAYGYTF
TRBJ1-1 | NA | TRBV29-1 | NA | TGCAGCGTTGACGGCCAAGGGACGTCGAACACTGAAGCTTTCTTT | CSVDGQGTSNTEAFF
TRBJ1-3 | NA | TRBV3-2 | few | TGTGCCAGCAGCCAGTGGAGGCCGGGAAGAAACACCATATATTTT | CASSQWRPGRNTIYF
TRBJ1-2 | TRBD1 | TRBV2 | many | TGTGCCAGCAGTGAAACAGGGGGCGGGAATGGCTACACCTTC | CASSETGGGNGYTF
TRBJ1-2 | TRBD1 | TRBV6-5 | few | TGTGCCAGCAGGGAGACAGGGTACGGCTATGGCTACACCTTC | CASRETGYGYGYTF
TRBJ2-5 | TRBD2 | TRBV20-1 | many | TGCAGTGCTAGAGAGTTGGGGACTAGCGAGAAAGAGACCCAGTACTTC | CSARELGTSEKETQYF
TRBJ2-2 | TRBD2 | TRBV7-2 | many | TGTGCCAGCAGCCTACTCCCCGGGACTAGCCTCACCGGGGAGCTGTTTTTT | CASSLLPGTSLTGELFF
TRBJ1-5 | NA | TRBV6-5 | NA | TGTGCCAGCAGTGCGGGGCCTAATCAGCCCCAGCATTTT | CASSAGPNQPQHF
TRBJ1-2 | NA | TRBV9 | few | TGTGCCAGCAGCGTTCTCGGATCGGCGGCATATGGCTACACCTTC | CASSVLGSAAYGYTF
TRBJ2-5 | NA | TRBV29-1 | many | TGCAGCGTTGCTGAGGGAAGCGGAGGCGAAGAGACCCAGTACTTC | CSVAEGSGGEETQYF
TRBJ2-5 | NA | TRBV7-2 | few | TGTGCCAGCAGCTTCGGCGGAATTGGGGTAGAGACCCAGTACTTC | CASSFGGIGVETQYF
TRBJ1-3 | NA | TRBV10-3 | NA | TGTGCCATCAGTGAGAAAGTGGATACTGGAAACACCATATATTTT | CAISEKVDTGNTIYF
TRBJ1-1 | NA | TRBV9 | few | TGTGCCAGCAGTGAAGCGCGGGGGGCCGGAACTGAAGCTTTCTTT | CASSEARGAGTEAFF
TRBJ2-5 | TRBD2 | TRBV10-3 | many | TGTGCCATCAGGAGGGGACTAGCGGGACCTGGAACTCAAGAGACCCAGTACTTC | CAIRRGLAGPGTQETQYF
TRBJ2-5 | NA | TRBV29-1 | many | TGCAGCGTTGATCCAGGGGAGCGGGAGACCCAGTACTTC | CSVDPGERETQYF
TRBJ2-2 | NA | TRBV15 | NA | TGTGCCACCAGCAGACAAGTGCTGCCTGACGCCGGGGAGCTGTTTTTT | CATSRQVLPDAGELFF
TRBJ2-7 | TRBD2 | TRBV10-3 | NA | TGTGCCATCAGCCCCGGTACTAGCGGGAAACTCAATGAGCAGTACTTC | CAISPGTSGKLNEQYF
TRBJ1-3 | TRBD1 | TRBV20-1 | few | TGCAGTGCTAGAGGGGGTACAGGGGCTGGAAACACCATATATTTT | CSARGGTGAGNTIYF
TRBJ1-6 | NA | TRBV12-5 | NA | TGTGCTAGTGCCGGGACCAATATGGATTCACCCCTCCACTTT | CASAGTNMDSPLHF
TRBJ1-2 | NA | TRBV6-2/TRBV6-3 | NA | TGTGCCAGCAGTTACTCCAAGCGCTACACCTTC | CASSYSKRYTF
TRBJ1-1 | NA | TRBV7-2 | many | TGTGCCAGCAGCTTAGAGCGGGTGCTGAGGAACACTGAAGCTTTCTTT | CASSLERVLRNTEAFF
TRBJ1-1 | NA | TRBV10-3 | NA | TGTGCCATCAGTGAGTCGAGCACAGGGCGGTTGGATGCTTTCTTT | CAISESSTGRLDAFF
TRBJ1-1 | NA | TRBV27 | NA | TGTGCCAGCAGTTTATCGTCCGGGGGTTGGGGGGAAGCTTTCTTT | CASSLSSGGWGEAFF
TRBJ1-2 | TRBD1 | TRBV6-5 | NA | TGTGCCAGCAGTTACCGGACAGGGGATAAGCATGGCTACACCTTC | CASSYRTGDKHGYTF
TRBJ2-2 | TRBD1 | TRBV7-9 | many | TGTGCCAGCAGCTTCTTGGACAGGTTTAGCGGGGAGCTGTTTTTT | CASSFLDRFSGELFF
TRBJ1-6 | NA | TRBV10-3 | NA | TGTGCCAGCAGTTACACAGGCAGTGGTAATTCACCCCTCCACTTT | CASSYTGSGNSPLHF
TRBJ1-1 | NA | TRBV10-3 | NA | TGTGGATCCGGGGTGAGCACTGAAGCTTTCTTT | CGSGVSTEAFF
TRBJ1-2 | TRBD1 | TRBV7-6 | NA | TGTGCCAGCAGTATGACAGGGCACTATGGCTACACCTTC | CASSMTGHYGYTF